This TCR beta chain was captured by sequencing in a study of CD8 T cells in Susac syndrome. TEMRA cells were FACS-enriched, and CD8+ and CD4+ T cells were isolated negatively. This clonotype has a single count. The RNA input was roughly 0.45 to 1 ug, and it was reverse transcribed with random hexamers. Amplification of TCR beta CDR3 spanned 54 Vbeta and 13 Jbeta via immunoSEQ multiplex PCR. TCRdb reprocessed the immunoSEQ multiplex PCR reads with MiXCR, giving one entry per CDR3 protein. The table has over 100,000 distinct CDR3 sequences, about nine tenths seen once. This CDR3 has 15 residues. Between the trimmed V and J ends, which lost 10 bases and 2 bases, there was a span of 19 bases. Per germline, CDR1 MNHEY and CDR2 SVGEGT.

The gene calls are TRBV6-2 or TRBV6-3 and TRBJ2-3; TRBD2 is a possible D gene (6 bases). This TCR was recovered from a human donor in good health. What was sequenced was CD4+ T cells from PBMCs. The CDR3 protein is CATVTSSGYTDTQYF. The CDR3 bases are TGTGCCACCGTCACCTCCAGCGGGTACACAGATACGCAGTATTTT.